What follows are 28 T cell receptor beta chains derived from one specimen sequenced in a study of blood T cell repertoires in COVID-19. TCRdb keeps only in-frame clones here, not all; method: immunoSEQ multiplex PCR. The top ten clones hold 0.95% to 1.3% of a sample with more than 300,000 clones, nearly 90% of them seen once. Sequencing was done on a sample of peripheral blood. The receptors originated from a woman aged 40 to 55 with COVID-19, enrolled during active disease.

This clone appeared a single time. The chain recombines TRBV28 with TRBJ1-5; TRBD1 matches at 8 bases. This CDR3 has 12 residues. CDR1 and CDR2 from the germline V gene are MDHEN and SYDVKM. J gave up 7 bases and V 9 bases, and 5 bases lay outside the gene matches. The CDR3, as DNA: TGTGCCAGTCAGGGGGCAGGGCAGCCCCAGCATTTT. Protein sequence: CASQGAGQPQHF.

J is TRBJ1-2 and V is TRBV30, with TRBD1 identical over 8 bases. The CDR3 is 12 amino acids. In germline, CDR1 is GTSNPN, CDR2 SVGIG (reference sequence). V shed 4 bases, J shed 8 bases, and the junction held 6 bases outside the gene matches. This CDR3 is CAWTPQGVGYTF. The CDR3 coding sequence is TGTGCCTGGACCCCACAGGGGGTCGGCTACACCTTC.

V usage is TRBV9 and J usage is TRBJ2-2; D might be TRBD1 (6 bases). The germline V and J ends were trimmed by 0 bases and 7 bases, with 16 bases remaining between them. Per germline, CDR1 SGDLS and CDR2 YYNGEE. The CDR3 spans 16 residues. CDR3 DNA sequence: TGTGCCAGCAGCGTAGGGTCAGGGGCGCTCGGCGGGGAGCTGTTTTTT. The encoded protein is CASSVGSGALGGELFF.

CDR3 sequence reads: CASSYRDSNQPQHF. The CDR3 DNA sequence: TGTGCCAGCAGTTACAGAGATAGCAATCAGCCCCAGCATTTT. V is TRBV6-5 and J is TRBJ1-5; D unresolved. This CDR3 has 14 residues. CDR1 MNHEY and CDR2 SVGAGI come from the germline V gene. V was trimmed by 2 bases and J by 0 bases, leaving 5 bases between them.

The CDR3 protein is CATGPGQNSGANVLTF. The CDR3, as DNA: TGTGCCACTGGCCCGGGACAGAACTCTGGGGCCAACGTCCTGACTTTC. The rearrangement uses TRBV10-3 and TRBJ2-6; 7 nucleotides line up with TRBD1. The CDR3 runs to 16 residues. V lost 10 bases and J lost 0; bases outside the gene matches: 9. CDR1 and CDR2 (germline): ENHRY, SYGVKD.

V and J are TRBV27 and TRBJ2-1; TRBD2 agrees at 7 bases. Unmatched junction bases numbered 14, after V lost 5 bases and J lost 7 bases. Germline V gene sequence: CDR1 MNHEY, CDR2 SMNVEV (reference sequence). This CDR3 comprises 16 residues. The CDR3 is CASSPAGGGRGNEQFF. The CDR3 nucleotides are TGTGCCAGCAGTCCGGCCGGCGGCGGGAGAGGTAATGAGCAGTTCTTC.

The chain links TRBV7-2 to TRBJ1-1; a possible D gene is TRBD1 (5 bases). This CDR3 has 17 residues. Germline loops: CDR1 SGHTA, CDR2 FQGNSA. The V end was cut by 1 base, the J end by 1 base, with 16 bases between. The CDR3 spells CASSLVGGEASNTEAFF. CDR3 nucleotide sequence: TGTGCCAGCAGCTTAGTCGGGGGGGAGGCCTCGAACACTGAAGCTTTCTTT.

CDR3 sequence: CASSWGPAGPEAFF. CDR3 bases: TGCGCCAGCAGCTGGGGGCCGGCAGGCCCCGAAGCTTTCTTT. This rearrangement joins TRBV5-1 to TRBJ1-1; maybe TRBD1 (6 bases). The germline V and J ends were trimmed by 3 bases and 8 bases, with 17 bases remaining between them. This CDR3 contains 14 residues. Germline V gives CDR1 SGHRS, CDR2 YFSETQ.

This chain links TRBV19 with TRBJ1-1, with 7 positions matching TRBD1. The CDR3 is made up of 15 amino acids. Trimming took 7 bases from V and 1 from J; bases not matched to a gene: 9. Germline CDR1 is LNHDA and CDR2 is SQIVND (reference sequence). CDR3 nucleotides: TGTGCCAGTACCCCGACAGGGAGGCGGAACACTGAAGCTTTCTTT. Its translation: CASTPTGRRNTEAFF.

V is TRBV7-8 and J is TRBJ1-6, with D tentatively TRBD1 (6 bases). The length of the CDR3 is 16 residues. Trimming shortened V by 5 bases and J by 9 bases, and 20 bases separated the two germline ends. Germline-derived CDR1 and CDR2 are SGHVS and FQNEAQ. The CDR3 spells CASSITGSLGRSPLHF. The CDR3 nucleotides read TGTGCCAGCAGCATAACAGGGTCCCTAGGGCGTTCACCCCTCCACTTT. Filled out from reference TRBV7-8 and TRBJ1-6, the complete variable domain reads GAGVSQSPRYKVAKRGQDVALRCDPISGHVSLFWYQQALGQGPEFLTYFQNEAQLDKSGLPSDRFFAERPEGSVSTLKIQRTQQEDSAVYLCASSITGSLGRSPLHFGNGTRLTVT.

V and J are TRBV5-1 and TRBJ2-1; no clear D gene. Trimming pared 2 bases from V and 0 bases from J, leaving 15 bases between. CDR3 length: 17 residues. The germline gives CDR1 SGHRS, CDR2 YFSETQ. The CDR3 sequence: CASSLSTTYSSYNEQFF. The DNA for the CDR3 is TGCGCCAGCAGCTTAAGCACAACTTACAGCTCCTACAATGAGCAGTTCTTC.

Note on this clone: Other DNA sequences of this sample code for an identical CDR3. The gene calls are TRBV18 and TRBJ1-1; the D gene is possibly TRBD1 (5 bases). Germline V gene lookup returns CDR1 KGHSH and CDR2 LQKENI. The CDR3 loop spans 13 amino acids. Trimming took 0 bases from V and 4 from J, leaving 6 bases between them. The CDR3 is CASSPPGATEAFF. The CDR3 DNA follows: TGTGCCAGCTCACCACCAGGGGCCACTGAAGCTTTCTTT.

This chain joins TRBV28 and TRBJ2-5; 7 nucleotides agree with TRBD1. The germline V gene has CDR1 MDHEN and CDR2 SYDVKM. This CDR3 spans 14 amino acids. The V segment lost 2 bases and the J segment 4 bases; nucleotides outside the gene matches: 4. The CDR3 protein is CASSLDRVLETQYF. The CDR3 coding sequence is TGTGCCAGCAGTTTAGACAGGGTTTTAGAGACCCAGTACTTC.

The CDR3 nucleotides are TGTGCCAGCAGTTACGAGCGGGGCTACGAGCAGTACTTC. Its translation: CASSYERGYEQYF. The gene calls are TRBV6-5 and TRBJ2-7; 7 bases fit TRBD2. Looked up from germline, CDR1 is MNHEY and CDR2 is SVGAGI. This CDR3 has 13 residues. Trimming at V came to 2 bases and at J to 3 bases, leaving 1 base not matched to a gene.

CDR3 sequence (DNA): TGTGCCAGCTCACCGGGACAGAATAGCAATCAGCCCCAGCATTTT. It encodes CASSPGQNSNQPQHF. This chain connects TRBV18 to TRBJ1-5; 7 nucleotides align to TRBD1. The germline CDR1 and CDR2 sequences are KGHSH and LQKENI. This CDR3 spans 15 amino acids. J lost 0 bases, V lost 3 bases, and 2 bases had no gene match.

The rearrangement joins TRBV28 to TRBJ1-3; tentatively, D is TRBD1 (6 bases). Per germline, CDR1 MDHEN and CDR2 SYDVKM. Trimming shortened V by 4 bases and J by 0 bases, and 10 bases separated the two germline ends. This CDR3 contains 15 residues. CDR3 nucleotide sequence: TGTGCCAGCAGTTATACAGGGCTCTCTGGAAACACCATATATTTT. Translated, it gives CASSYTGLSGNTIYF.

V is TRBV5-1 and J is TRBJ2-3, with TRBD2 matching over 7 bases. After removal of 4 bases from V and 2 bases from J, the junction contained 7 bases not matched to a gene. The CDR3 is 15 residues long. Germline V gene lookup returns CDR1 SGHRS and CDR2 YFSETQ. CDR3: CASSGRGGNTDTQYF. CDR3 DNA sequence: TGCGCCAGCAGCGGTCGGGGAGGGAACACAGATACGCAGTATTTT.

The DNA for the CDR3 is TGTGCCAGCTCACCACTCGGGGGACAGGGAAGGGGGAACACTGAAGCTTTCTTT. This sequence encodes CASSPLGGQGRGNTEAFF. The chain is built from TRBV18 and TRBJ1-1; 9 nucleotides align to TRBD1. J gave up 1 base and V 1 base, and 10 bases lay outside the gene matches. The V gene's germline CDR1 is KGHSH and CDR2 LQKENI. The CDR3 length is 18 residues.

The chain is built from TRBV6-5 and TRBJ2-7, with D possibly being TRBD2 (5 bases). Trimming removed 7 bases from V and 9 bases from J, with 13 bases in between. There are 11 residues in the CDR3. Germline V gene lookup returns CDR1 MNHEY and CDR2 SVGAGI. Here the CDR3 DNA reads TGTGCCAGCACGGGGAGTGGGCGGCAGTACTTC. Protein sequence: CASTGSGRQYF.

This rearrangement joins TRBV30 to TRBJ1-6, with D perhaps TRBD1 (5 bases). Germline V lookup: CDR1 GTSNPN, CDR2 SVGIG (reference sequence). V was pared by 3 bases and J by 8 bases, with 14 bases between. The CDR3 runs to 14 residues. CDR3 loop: CAWRIKGTDSPLHF. In nucleotides, the CDR3 is TGTGCCTGGAGGATTAAGGGGACTGATTCACCCCTCCACTTT.

The CDR3 sequence: CASSQELQGPEQYF. The DNA of the CDR3 is TGCGCCAGCAGCCAAGAATTACAGGGGCCCGAGCAGTACTTC. J is TRBJ2-7 and V is TRBV4-1; TRBD1 agrees at 7 bases. The CDR3 has 14 residues. The V segment lost 0 bases and the J segment 6 bases; nucleotides outside the gene matches: 5. Germline V gene data show CDR1 as MGHRA and CDR2 as YSYEKL.

The rearrangement uses TRBV5-1 and TRBJ1-1; D not certain. Per germline, CDR1 SGHRS and CDR2 YFSETQ. V was shortened by 5 bases and J by 2 bases, with 10 bases between the two germline ends. The CDR3 runs to 13 residues. In DNA form, the CDR3 reads TGCGCCAGCAGAGCGGACGGAAACACTGAAGCTTTCTTT. Translated: CASRADGNTEAFF.

The V and J genes are TRBV7-3 and TRBJ2-3; weak D call: TRBD2 (6 bases). CDR1 and CDR2 (germline): SGHTA, FQGTGA. The CDR3 spans 15 residues. V was pared by 5 bases and J by 2 bases, with 14 bases between. In DNA form, the CDR3 reads TGTGCCAGCAGCCAACTAGCAGGACTCACAGATACGCAGTATTTT. Protein product: CASSQLAGLTDTQYF. The entire variable domain, with the rest obtained from reference TRBV7-3 and TRBJ2-3, is as follows: GAGVSQTPSNKVTEKGKYVELRCDPISGHTALYWYRQSLGQGPEFLIYFQGTGAADDSGLPNDRFFAVRPEGSVSTLKIQRTERGDSAVYLCASSQLAGLTDTQYFGPGTRLTVL.

The gene calls are TRBV12-3 or TRBV12-4 and TRBJ1-2; 7 nucleotides agree with TRBD1. This CDR3 comprises 13 residues. J gave up 6 bases and V 6 bases, and 7 bases lay outside the gene matches. The CDR3 here is CASRRGRLDGYTF. The DNA for the CDR3 is TGTGCCAGCAGGAGGGGGCGCCTGGATGGCTACACCTTC.

The chain employs TRBV5-1 and TRBJ2-5; TRBD1 aligns across 12 bases. Germline lookup yields CDR1 SGHRS and CDR2 YFSETQ. CDR3 size: 15 residues. V shed 3 bases, J shed 3 bases, and the junction held 3 bases outside the gene matches. The CDR3 protein is CASSWGQGAKETQYF. DNA of the CDR3: TGCGCCAGCAGCTGGGGACAGGGGGCGAAAGAGACCCAGTACTTC.

V gene TRBV19 combines with J gene TRBJ2-2; weak D call: TRBD2 (6 bases). Germline lookup yields CDR1 LNHDA and CDR2 SQIVND (reference sequence). Trimming stripped 8 bases from V and 5 bases from J, with 15 bases between. The CDR3 spans 14 residues. The chain's CDR3 is CASGGTGRTGELFF. The CDR3 region has the DNA TGTGCCAGTGGTGGGACTGGAAGGACCGGGGAGCTGTTTTTT.

J is TRBJ1-2 and V is TRBV4-3; D is possibly TRBD1 (5 bases). Germline CDR1 is LGHNA and CDR2 is YSLEER. Trimming removed 2 bases from V and 4 bases from J, with 14 bases in between. This CDR3 is 15 amino acids long. This chain's CDR3 is CASSQNPGEVYGYTF. The CDR3 nucleotides are TGCGCCAGCAGCCAAAACCCGGGGGAAGTCTATGGCTACACCTTC.

The chain couples TRBV30 to TRBJ1-2; D uncertain. The CDR3 is made up of 12 amino acids. V dropped 5 bases and J dropped 5 bases, with 12 bases sitting between them. The germline gives CDR1 GTSNPN, CDR2 SVGIG (reference sequence). The chain's CDR3 is CAWRKAGYGYTF. In DNA form, the CDR3 reads TGTGCCTGGCGGAAAGCAGGTTATGGCTACACCTTC.